This T cell receptor beta chain was obtained from a study of shared clonotypes between healthy human individuals. Whole-study results and caveats: In having few donors, the study represented limited genetic and exposure-history diversity.

The donors, healthy adults who were HIV-negative, had experienced no recent acute infections or vaccinations. Every one of the donors was a Caucasian adult that lived in Nashville, Tennessee. Into CD45RA+ naive and CD45RA-negative memory subsets, the CD4+ cells were split. CDR1 and CDR2 from the germline V gene are MNHGY and SVAAGI. V shed 4 bases, J shed 13 bases, and the junction held 13 bases outside the gene matches. This CDR3 spans 14 amino acids. About this clone: Its antigen is unknown.

This table comes from immunoSEQ multiplex PCR, and its TCRdb copy is limited to in-frame clones, with some not included. The sample lists about 2 million clones; 85% to 95% were seen once. The origin of this receptor is a young man in good health. The chain has TRBV6-9 and TRBJ2-1; 7 nucleotides agree with TRBD1. Sequencing was performed on naive CD4+ T cells sorted from blood. Subset here: CD45RA+ positively selected. CDR3 in amino acids: CASSCTPDRELQFF. The CDR3 DNA follows: TGTGCCAGCAGTTGTACTCCCGACAGGGAGTTACAGTTCTTC.